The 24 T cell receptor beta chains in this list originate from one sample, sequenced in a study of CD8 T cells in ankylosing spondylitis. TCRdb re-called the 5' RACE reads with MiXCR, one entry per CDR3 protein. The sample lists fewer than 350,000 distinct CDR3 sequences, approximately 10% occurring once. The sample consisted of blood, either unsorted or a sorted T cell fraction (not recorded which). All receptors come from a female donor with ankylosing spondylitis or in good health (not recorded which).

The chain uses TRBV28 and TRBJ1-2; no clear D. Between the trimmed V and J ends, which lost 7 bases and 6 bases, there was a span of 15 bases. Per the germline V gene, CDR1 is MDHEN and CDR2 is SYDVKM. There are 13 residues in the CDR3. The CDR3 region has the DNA TGTGCCAGCACCATCTCGGCAGTTCATGGCTACACCTTC. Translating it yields CASTISAVHGYTF.

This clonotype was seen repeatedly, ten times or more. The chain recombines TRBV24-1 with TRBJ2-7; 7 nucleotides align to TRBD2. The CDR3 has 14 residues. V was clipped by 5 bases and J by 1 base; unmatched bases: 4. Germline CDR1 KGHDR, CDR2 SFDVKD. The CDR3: CATSASGGSYEQYF. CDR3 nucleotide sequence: TGTGCCACCAGTGCGTCGGGAGGATCCTACGAGCAGTACTTC.

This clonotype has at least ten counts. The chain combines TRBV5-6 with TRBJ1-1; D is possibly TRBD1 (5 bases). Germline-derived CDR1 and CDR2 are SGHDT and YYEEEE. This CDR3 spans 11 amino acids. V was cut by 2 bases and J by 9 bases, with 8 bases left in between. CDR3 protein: CASSFGAQAFF. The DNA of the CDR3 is TGTGCCAGCAGCTTCGGGGCGCAAGCTTTCTTT.

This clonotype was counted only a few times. DNA of the CDR3: TGTGCCAGCAGCCCCCAGTTGGGGGGCGGGGAGCTGTTTTTT. Amino acid sequence: CASSPQLGGGELFF. The rearrangement uses TRBV7-2 and TRBJ2-2; possible D gene TRBD2, 6 bases. V lost 5 bases and J 7 bases, leaving 14 bases between the germline ends. This CDR3 comprises 14 residues. In germline, CDR1 is SGHTA, CDR2 FQGNSA.

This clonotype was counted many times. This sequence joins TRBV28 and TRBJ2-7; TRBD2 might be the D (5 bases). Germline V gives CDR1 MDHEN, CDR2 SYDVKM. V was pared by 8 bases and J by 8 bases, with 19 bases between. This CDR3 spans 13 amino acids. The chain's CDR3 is CASWRVTGKKQYF. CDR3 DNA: TGTGCCAGCTGGCGCGTCACGGGGAAGAAGCAGTACTTC.

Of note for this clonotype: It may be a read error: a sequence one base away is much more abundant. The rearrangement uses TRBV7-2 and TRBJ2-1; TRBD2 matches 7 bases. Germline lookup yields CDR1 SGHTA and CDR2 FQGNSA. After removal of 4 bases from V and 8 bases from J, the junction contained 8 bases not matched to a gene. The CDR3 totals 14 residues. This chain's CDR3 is CASSWGLMGDEQFF. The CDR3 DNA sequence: TGTGCCAGCAGCTGGGGACTAATGGGGGATGAGCAGTTCTTC.

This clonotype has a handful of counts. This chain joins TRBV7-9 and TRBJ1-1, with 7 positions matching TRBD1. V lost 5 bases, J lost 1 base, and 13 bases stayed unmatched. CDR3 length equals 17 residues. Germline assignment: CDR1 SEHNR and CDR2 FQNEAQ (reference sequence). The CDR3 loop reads CASSPPSWTGPNTEAFF. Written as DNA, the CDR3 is TGTGCCAGCAGCCCGCCGAGCTGGACAGGACCGAACACTGAAGCTTTCTTT.

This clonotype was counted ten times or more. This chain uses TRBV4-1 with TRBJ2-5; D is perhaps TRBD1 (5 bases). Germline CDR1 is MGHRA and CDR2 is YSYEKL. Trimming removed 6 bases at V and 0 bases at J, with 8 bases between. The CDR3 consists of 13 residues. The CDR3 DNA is TGCGCCAGCAGTGCGACAGACCAAGAGACCCAGTACTTC. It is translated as CASSATDQETQYF.

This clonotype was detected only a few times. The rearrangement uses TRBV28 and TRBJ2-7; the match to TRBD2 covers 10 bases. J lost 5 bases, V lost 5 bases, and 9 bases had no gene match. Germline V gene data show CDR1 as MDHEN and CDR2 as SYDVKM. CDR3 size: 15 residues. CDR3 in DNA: TGTGCCAGCAGTCCTACGGGACTAGCGAGCCACGAGCAGTACTTC. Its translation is CASSPTGLASHEQYF. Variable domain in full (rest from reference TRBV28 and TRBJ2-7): DVKVTQSSRYLVKRTGEKVFLECVQDMDHENMFWYRQDPGLGLRLIYFSYDVKMKEKGDIPEGYSVSREKKERFSLILESASTNQTSMYLCASSPTGLASHEQYFGPGTRLTVT.

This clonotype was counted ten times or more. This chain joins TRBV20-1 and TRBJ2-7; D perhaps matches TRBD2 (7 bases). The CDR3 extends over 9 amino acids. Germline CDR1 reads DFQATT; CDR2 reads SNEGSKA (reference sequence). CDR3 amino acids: CRGGGEQYF. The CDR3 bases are TGCAGGGGAGGGGGCGAGCAGTACTTC.

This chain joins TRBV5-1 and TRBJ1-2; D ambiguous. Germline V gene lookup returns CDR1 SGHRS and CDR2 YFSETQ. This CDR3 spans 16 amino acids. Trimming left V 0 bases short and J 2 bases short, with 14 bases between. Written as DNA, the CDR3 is TGCGCCAGCAGCTTGGACGGAGGAGGCATCAACTATGGCTACACCTTC. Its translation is CASSLDGGGINYGYTF. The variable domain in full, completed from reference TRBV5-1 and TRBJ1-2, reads KAGVTQTPRYLIKTRGQQVTLSCSPISGHRSVSWYQQTPGQGLQFLFEYFSETQRNKGNFPGRFSGRQFSNSRSEMNVSTLELGDSALYLCASSLDGGGINYGYTFGSGTRLTVV.

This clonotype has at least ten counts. The CDR3 DNA sequence: TGCAGCGTTGCACGGGACAGTAGGTCGGAGACCCAGTACTTC. This sequence encodes CSVARDSRSETQYF. The chain couples TRBV29-1 to TRBJ2-5; 7 bases line up with TRBD1. The V segment lost 4 bases and the J segment 5 bases; nucleotides outside the gene matches: 10. CDR1 SQVTM and CDR2 ANQGSEA come from the germline V gene. The CDR3 is 14 amino acids.

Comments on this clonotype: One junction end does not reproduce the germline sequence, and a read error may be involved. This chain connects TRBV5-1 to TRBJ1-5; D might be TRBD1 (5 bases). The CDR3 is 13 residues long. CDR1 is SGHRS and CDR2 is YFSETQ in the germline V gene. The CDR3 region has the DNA TGCACCAGCAGCTTGGGGGTTGGTCAGCCCCAGCATTTT. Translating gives CTSSLGVGQPQHF. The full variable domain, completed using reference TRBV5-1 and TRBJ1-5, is KAGVTQTPRYLIKTRGQQVTLSCSPISGHRSVSWYQQTPGQGLQFLFEYFSETQRNKGNFPGRFSGRQFSNSRSEMNVSTLELGDSALYLCTSSLGVGQPQHFGDGTRLSIL.

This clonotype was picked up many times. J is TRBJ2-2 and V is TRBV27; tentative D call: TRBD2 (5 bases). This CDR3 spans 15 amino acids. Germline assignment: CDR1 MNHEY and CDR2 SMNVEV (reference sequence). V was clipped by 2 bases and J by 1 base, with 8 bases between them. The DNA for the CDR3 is TGTGCCAGCAGTTTACGGGAAAGGAACACCGGGGAGCTGTTTTTT. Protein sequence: CASSLRERNTGELFF.

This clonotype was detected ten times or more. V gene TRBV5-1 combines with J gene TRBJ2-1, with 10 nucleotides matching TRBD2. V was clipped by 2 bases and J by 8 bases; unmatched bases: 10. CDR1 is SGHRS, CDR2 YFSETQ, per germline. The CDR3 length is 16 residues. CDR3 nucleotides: TGCGCCAGCAGCTTCTATACTAGCGGGATTGGCGATGAGCAGTTCTTC. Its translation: CASSFYTSGIGDEQFF.

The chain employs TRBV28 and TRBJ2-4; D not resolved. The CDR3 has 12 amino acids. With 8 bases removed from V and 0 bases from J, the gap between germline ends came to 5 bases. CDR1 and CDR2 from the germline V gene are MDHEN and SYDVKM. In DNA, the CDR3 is TGTGCCAGCGGGCCAGCCAAAAACATTCAGTACTTC. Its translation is CASGPAKNIQYF.

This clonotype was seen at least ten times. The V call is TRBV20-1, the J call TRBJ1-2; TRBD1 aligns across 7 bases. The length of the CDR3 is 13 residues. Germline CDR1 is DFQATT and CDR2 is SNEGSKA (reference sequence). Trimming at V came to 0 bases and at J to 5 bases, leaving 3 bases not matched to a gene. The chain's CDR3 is CSARETGRYGYTF. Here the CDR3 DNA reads TGCAGTGCTAGAGAGACAGGGAGGTATGGCTACACCTTC.

The CDR3 DNA sequence: TGTGCCAGCAGCCAAACTAGCTACAATGAGCAGTTCTTC. It is translated as CASSQTSYNEQFF. This chain links TRBV3-1 with TRBJ2-1, with D tentatively TRBD2 (5 bases). This CDR3 spans 13 amino acids. Germline CDR1 and CDR2: LGHDT and YNNKEL (reference sequence). V lost 2 bases to trimming and J lost 3 bases, with 5 bases between them.

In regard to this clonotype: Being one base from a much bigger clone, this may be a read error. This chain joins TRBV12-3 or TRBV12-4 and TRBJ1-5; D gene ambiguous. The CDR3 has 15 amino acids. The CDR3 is CPSSFMGSGDQPQHF. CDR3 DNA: TGTCCCAGCAGTTTTATGGGGTCGGGTGACCAGCCCCAGCATTTT.

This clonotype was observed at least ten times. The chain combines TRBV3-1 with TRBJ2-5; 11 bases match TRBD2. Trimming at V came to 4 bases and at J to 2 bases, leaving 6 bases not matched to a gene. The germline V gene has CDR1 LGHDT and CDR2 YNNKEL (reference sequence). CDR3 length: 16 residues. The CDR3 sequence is CASSLGTSGVQETQYF. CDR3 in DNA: TGTGCCAGCAGCCTCGGGACTAGCGGAGTTCAAGAGACCCAGTACTTC.

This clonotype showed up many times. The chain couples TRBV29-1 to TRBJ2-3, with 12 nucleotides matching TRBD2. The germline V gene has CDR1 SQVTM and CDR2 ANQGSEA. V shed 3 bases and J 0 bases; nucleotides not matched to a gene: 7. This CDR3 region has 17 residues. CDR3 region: CSVDLGLAGHSTDTQYF. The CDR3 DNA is TGCAGCGTTGATCTGGGACTAGCGGGCCACAGCACAGATACGCAGTATTTT.

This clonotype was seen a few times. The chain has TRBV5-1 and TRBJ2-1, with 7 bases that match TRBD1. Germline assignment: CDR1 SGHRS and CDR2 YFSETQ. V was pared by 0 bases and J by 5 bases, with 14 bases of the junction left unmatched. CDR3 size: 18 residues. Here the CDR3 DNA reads TGCGCCAGCAGCTTGGGGGGCTTTAAAGGGGGCGAGCACAATGAGCAGTTCTTC. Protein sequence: CASSLGGFKGGEHNEQFF.

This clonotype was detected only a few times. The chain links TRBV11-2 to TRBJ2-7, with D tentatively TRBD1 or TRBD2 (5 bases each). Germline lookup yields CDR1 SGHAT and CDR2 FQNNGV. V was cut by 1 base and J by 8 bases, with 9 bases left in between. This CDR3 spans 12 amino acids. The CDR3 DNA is TGTGCCAGCAGCTTAGGGGACGGAAAGCAGTACTTC. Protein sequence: CASSLGDGKQYF.

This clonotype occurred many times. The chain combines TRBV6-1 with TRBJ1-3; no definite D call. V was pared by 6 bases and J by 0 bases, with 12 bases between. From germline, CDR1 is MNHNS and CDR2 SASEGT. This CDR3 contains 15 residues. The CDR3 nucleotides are TGTGCCAGCAGGGGAGAGGGTTCCTCTGGAAACACCATATATTTT. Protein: CASRGEGSSGNTIYF.